The 3 T cell receptor beta chains in this list originate from one sample, sequenced in a study of T-cell reconstitution after alpha-beta-depleted transplantation in children. The TCRbeta library was prepared with unique molecular identifiers. TCRdb re-analysed the PCR reads in MiXCR, keeping a single row per CDR3 protein. This sample carries 250,000 or so distinct CDR3 sequences, 20% to 30% of them seen once, and the ten largest clones take 4% to 6%. This specimen consisted of PBMCs, mostly from graft donor cells, obtained 360 days after TCRalphabeta/CD19-depleted stem cell transplant. These receptors were obtained from a female patient under 10 years old who had a stem cell transplant for congenital amegakaryocytic thrombocytopenia, so the T cells may come from the graft donor.

The V and J genes are TRBV5-1 and TRBJ2-5; D perhaps matches TRBD2 (6 bases). In germline, CDR1 is SGHRS, CDR2 YFSETQ. The length of the CDR3 is 13 residues. The V and J ends lost 6 bases and 1 base respectively, with 10 bases between them. CDR3 region: CASTLSGQETQYF. The CDR3 DNA reads as TGCGCCAGCACCCTTAGCGGCCAAGAGACCCAGTACTTC.

This clonotype was counted a single time. The rearrangement uses TRBV12-3 or TRBV12-4 and TRBJ2-5, with 8 bases lining up with TRBD2. Trimming took 1 base from V and 2 from J; bases not matched to a gene: 12. The CDR3 is made up of 18 amino acids. CDR3 sequence reads: CASSLGLAGSPLQETQYF. CDR3 bases: TGTGCCAGCAGTTTAGGTCTAGCGGGTTCCCCCTTACAAGAGACCCAGTACTTC.

V and J are TRBV7-6 and TRBJ1-5, with D perhaps TRBD1 (5 bases). Germline assignment: CDR1 SGHVS and CDR2 FNYEAQ. The CDR3 has 13 residues. V lost 5 bases and J lost 5, with 10 bases in between. In nucleotides, the CDR3 is TGTGCCAGCAGCCCACAGACAGATCAGCCCCAGCATTTT. Its protein is CASSPQTDQPQHF.